These T cell receptor beta chains were read from a single sample in a study of CD8 T cells in Susac syndrome. TCRdb fed the immunoSEQ multiplex PCR reads into MiXCR, producing one record per CDR3 protein. Of approximately 100,000 distinct CDR3 sequences detected, roughly 91% appear once; the ten largest clones hold 0.11% to 0.15%. Sequencing was done on a sample of CD4+ T cells from PBMCs. The receptors were sampled from a human donor in good health. Each CDR3 is given with its conserved first and last residue. D genes are given only for firm matches. Clone sizes are given selectively: once, few, many, or a class where the clone is expanded.

v_gene	d_gene	j_gene	abundance	CDR3nt	CDR3aa
TRBV29-1	NA	TRBJ1-1	NA	TGCAGCGTTTTTTCCGGGTCTTTGAACACTGAAGCTTTCTTT	CSVFSGSLNTEAFF
TRBV9	NA	TRBJ2-2	NA	TGTGCCAGCAGCGCCGGCCAGGGAAGGCACACCGGGGAGCTGTTTTTT	CASSAGQGRHTGELFF
TRBV20-1	TRBD2	TRBJ2-1	NA	TGCAGTGCCACGGTGGGACTAGCGGGAGCGCATGAGCAGTTCTTC	CSATVGLAGAHEQFF
TRBV18	NA	TRBJ1-2	NA	TGTGCCAGCTCGCGAGACAGGAACGATAACTATGGCTACACCTTC	CASSRDRNDNYGYTF
TRBV28	NA	TRBJ2-2	NA	TGTGCCAGCAGTTTAGGCGCCGGGGAGCTGTTTTTT	CASSLGAGELFF
TRBV6-5	TRBD2	TRBJ2-1	few	TGTGCCAGCAGTTTGGGGGGGGTCTACAATGAGCAGTTCTTC	CASSLGGVYNEQFF
TRBV7-2	NA	TRBJ1-2	NA	TGTGCCAGCAGCTCGCCTTCGAAAGCCGCCCTTTATGGCTACACCTTC	CASSSPSKAALYGYTF
TRBV29-1	NA	TRBJ2-3	once	TGCAGCGCTGACCGTGTGGATACGCAGTATTTT	CSADRVDTQYF
TRBV29-1	NA	TRBJ1-2	NA	TGCAGCGTAGATGATCGACAGGTCTATGGCTACACCTTC	CSVDDRQVYGYTF
TRBV9	TRBD1	TRBJ2-2	NA	TGTGCCAGCAGCTCACATCATACAGGGGGCTATAACGGGGAGCTGTTTTTT	CASSSHHTGGYNGELFF
TRBV6-2/TRBV6-3	NA	TRBJ2-7	NA	TGTGCCAGCGTCAAAAACCCGGGACTCCTCGCCTACGAGCAGTACTTC	CASVKNPGLLAYEQYF
TRBV4-1	NA	TRBJ1-4	NA	TGCGCCAGCAGCCAACGAACGGTTGAAAAACTGTTTTTT	CASSQRTVEKLFF
TRBV7-8	TRBD1	TRBJ2-5	NA	TGTGCCAGCAGCTTGCTGACAGGGGGCGGACAAGAGACCCAGTACTTC	CASSLLTGGGQETQYF
TRBV30	TRBD2	TRBJ2-1	NA	TGTGCCTGGAGTAGCGGGAGGGACAATGAGCAGTTCTTC	CAWSSGRDNEQFF
TRBV15	NA	TRBJ2-7	NA	TGTGCCACCAGCCCAAGGTTCGGGGGCTCGGGCGAGCAGTACTTC	CATSPRFGGSGEQYF
TRBV3-1	NA	TRBJ2-6	NA	TGTGCCAGCAGCCAAGATCCGGGTAGTGCTGGGGCCAACGTCCTGACTTTC	CASSQDPGSAGANVLTF
TRBV6-5	TRBD2	TRBJ2-1	NA	TGTGCCAGCAGTTACCGGGGACTAGCGGGAGGCAATGAGCAGTTCTTC	CASSYRGLAGGNEQFF
TRBV6-5	NA	TRBJ1-2	NA	TGTGCCAGCAGTTACTCGAACAGCTATGGCTACACCTTC	CASSYSNSYGYTF
TRBV20-1	NA	TRBJ1-2	NA	TGCAGTGCTAGCCCCCCAGGGACGGACGGCTACACCTTC	CSASPPGTDGYTF
TRBV5-1	NA	TRBJ2-2	NA	TGCGCCAGCAGCTGGGGGACGGGGACCGGGGAGCTGTTTTTT	CASSWGTGTGELFF
TRBV2	TRBD2	TRBJ2-1	NA	TGTGCCAGCACCGATACTAGCGGGAGGTCCTACAATGAGCAGTTCTTC	CASTDTSGRSYNEQFF
TRBV3-1	NA	TRBJ2-2	NA	TGTGCCAGCAGCCAAGAAAGCCCGGAGCTGTTTTTT	CASSQESPELFF
TRBV7-2	TRBD2	TRBJ2-1	NA	TGTGCCAGCAGCTACAGCGGGGTCGCCTACAATGAGCAGTTCTTC	CASSYSGVAYNEQFF
TRBV20-1	TRBD2	TRBJ2-7	NA	TGCAGTGCTAGAGATCTCGAGAAGCGGGACCCTCCCCGCGAGCAGTACTTC	CSARDLEKRDPPREQYF
TRBV2	NA	TRBJ2-2	NA	TGTGCCAGCAGTGAAGAATACTTGGCTGCCGGGGAGCTGTTTTTT	CASSEEYLAAGELFF
TRBV7-3	NA	TRBJ1-1	NA	TGTGCCAGCAAGTTAAAGATGAACACTGAAGCTTTCTTT	CASKLKMNTEAFF
TRBV4-3	NA	TRBJ1-1	once	TGCGCCAGCAGCACCCAACCGCTGAACACTGAAGCTTTCTTT	CASSTQPLNTEAFF
TRBV11-1	NA	TRBJ1-2	few	TGTGCCAGCAGCTTAGGCCCGGACAGCGACCTATATGGCTACACCTTC	CASSLGPDSDLYGYTF
TRBV10-3	NA	TRBJ2-7	NA	TGTGCCATCAGGCATGAAGCCAACTCCTACGAGCAGTACTTC	CAIRHEANSYEQYF
TRBV7-2	TRBD1	TRBJ2-4	once	TGTGCCAGCAGCTTAGTAAGCGGGACAGGGACCGCCAAAAACATTCAGTACTTC	CASSLVSGTGTAKNIQYF
TRBV30	NA	TRBJ2-1	NA	TGTGCCTGGAGTGTGTTCCGGGTGATGCCTGAGCAGTTCTTC	CAWSVFRVMPEQFF
TRBV7-2	NA	TRBJ2-7	NA	TGTGCCAGCAGCTTAGCAGGTCTCTTAGACTACGAGCAGTACTTC	CASSLAGLLDYEQYF
TRBV6-4	TRBD1	TRBJ2-1	once	TGTGCCAGCAGTGGTAAGGGACAGGGGGCGTTAAATGAGCAGTTCTTC	CASSGKGQGALNEQFF
TRBV3-1	TRBD2	TRBJ2-2	NA	TGTGCCAGCAGCCAAGTAGCGGGAGCGACCGGGGAGCTGTTTTTT	CASSQVAGATGELFF
TRBV29-1	NA	TRBJ1-2	NA	TGCAGCGTTGGAGTGCAAGGCTACACCTTC	CSVGVQGYTF
TRBV20-1	NA	TRBJ1-2	NA	TGCAGTGCTAGAGATCGTTCAGTCGACTATGGCTACACCTTC	CSARDRSVDYGYTF
TRBV6-2/TRBV6-3	NA	TRBJ2-1	NA	TGTGCCAGCAGCTCACGGGGTGGGAGGTCGCCAGTGTTCAATGAGCAGTTCTTC	CASSSRGGRSPVFNEQFF
TRBV27	NA	TRBJ2-7	NA	TGTGCCGTGGGGTTGGCAGGACCTTACGAGCAGTACTTC	CAVGLAGPYEQYF
TRBV2	NA	TRBJ2-2	once	TGTGCCAGCAGGGACAGTGGTTGGGAGCTGTTTTTT	CASRDSGWELFF
TRBV28	NA	TRBJ2-2	NA	TGTGCCAGCACCCCAGGAGATAACACCGGGGAGCTGTTTTTT	CASTPGDNTGELFF
TRBV10-3	TRBD2	TRBJ2-1	NA	TGTGCCATCAGTGAGTCGATGGGGGCTAGCGGGAGCTACAATGAGCAGTTCTTC	CAISESMGASGSYNEQFF
TRBV6-5	NA	TRBJ2-1	NA	TGTGCCAGCAGTTACCGACCCCCCTACAATGAGCAGTTCTTC	CASSYRPPYNEQFF
TRBV6-1	NA	TRBJ1-1	NA	TGTGCCAGCAGTCCTAGGCGGGGGGAATGGATGAACACTGAAGCTTTCTTT	CASSPRRGEWMNTEAFF
TRBV5-1	TRBD2	TRBJ2-5	NA	TGCGCCAGCAGCTCTGAACCGGGACTAGCGACCCAGTACTTC	CASSSEPGLATQYF
TRBV7-2	TRBD1	TRBJ2-7	few	TGTGCCAGCAGCAACCCAGGGGGTTCGGCCTACGAGCAGTACTTC	CASSNPGGSAYEQYF
TRBV7-9	NA	TRBJ2-1	NA	TGTGCCAGCACCCCTCTGGGCCCTCAAAGCTCCTACAATGAGCAGTTCTTC	CASTPLGPQSSYNEQFF
TRBV6-5	NA	TRBJ1-3	NA	TGTGCCAGCAGTTACTCGGACAGCTCTGGAAACACCATATATTTT	CASSYSDSSGNTIYF
TRBV20-1	TRBD2	TRBJ2-1	NA	TGCAGTGCTAGGCCCCCCCCGACTAGCGGGAGGGGTCATGAGCAGTTCTTC	CSARPPPTSGRGHEQFF
TRBV7-2	NA	TRBJ1-2	NA	TGTGCCAGCAGCTTACCAGGGAACTATGGCTACACCTTC	CASSLPGNYGYTF
TRBV6-2/TRBV6-3	NA	TRBJ2-7	NA	TGTGCCAGCAGTTTCCGTCGGCGGGCCTCCGGCGCGTATGGTTACGAGCAGTACTTC	CASSFRRRASGAYGYEQYF